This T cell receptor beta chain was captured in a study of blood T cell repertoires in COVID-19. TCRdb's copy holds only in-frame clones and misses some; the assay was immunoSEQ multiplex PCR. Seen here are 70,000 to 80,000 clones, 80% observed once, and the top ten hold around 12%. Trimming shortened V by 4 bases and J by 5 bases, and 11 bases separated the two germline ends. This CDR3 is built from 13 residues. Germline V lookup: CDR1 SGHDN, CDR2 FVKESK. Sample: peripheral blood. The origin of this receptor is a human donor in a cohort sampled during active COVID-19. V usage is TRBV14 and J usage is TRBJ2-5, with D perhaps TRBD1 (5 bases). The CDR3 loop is CASSRQYRETQYF. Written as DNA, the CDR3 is TGTGCCAGCAGCCGACAGTATAGGGAGACCCAGTACTTC.